Presented here are 13 T cell receptor beta chains from one specimen sequenced in a study of regulatory T cells in long-lasting Graves disease. Arm-PCR of CDR3 regions and iRepertoire HTBI primers were used to build TCR beta libraries. Each CDR3 protein is one row after TCRdb ran MiXCR on the multiplex PCR reads. The sample carries under 450,000 distinct CDR3 sequences, roughly 20% recorded once. This sample's time point: persistent/refractory GD, antithyroid drugs over 5 years with positive TRAb. PBMC RNA served as the TCR library source. The source was peripheral blood mononuclear cells (PBMCs), collected when the disease was refractory, from a patient treated with antithyroid drugs. These receptors came from a woman in her thirties or forties with Graves disease.

This clonotype was recorded many times. This chain joins TRBV28 and TRBJ2-2; 9 positions agree with TRBD2. CDR3 length: 15 amino acids. The ends lost 6 bases at V and 6 bases at J; junction bases unmatched: 8. CDR1 and CDR2 from the germline V gene are MDHEN and SYDVKM. The CDR3 DNA reads TGTGCCAGCAGCCCCGAGGCGGGAGGGCCCGGGGAGCTGTTTTTT. Residues: CASSPEAGGPGELFF.

In this sample, this clonotype turned up many times. The CDR3 sequence: CASGTGEGKYEQYF. CDR3 DNA: TGTGCCAGCGGGACAGGGGAAGGGAAGTACGAGCAGTACTTC. J is TRBJ2-7 and V is TRBV12-3 or TRBV12-4; TRBD1 aligns across 10 bases. CDR3 size: 14 residues. V shed 8 bases, J shed 4 bases, and the junction held 8 bases outside the gene matches.

At least ten counts were recorded for this clonotype. J is TRBJ1-3 and V is TRBV5-1; no reliable D call. V lost 6 bases and J 0 bases, leaving 7 bases between the germline ends. This CDR3 is 13 amino acids long. CDR1 is SGHRS and CDR2 is YFSETQ in the germline V gene. As DNA, the CDR3 is TGCGCCAGCAAGGATCCCTCTGGAAACACCATATATTTT. Its translation is CASKDPSGNTIYF.

In its sample, this clonotype was seen many times. The chain joins TRBV12-3 or TRBV12-4 to TRBJ1-2, with a weak D call TRBD1 (5 bases). V was shortened by 6 bases and J by 2 bases, with 10 bases between the two germline ends. The CDR3 length is 13 residues. The CDR3 is CASSLQENYGYTF. The CDR3 region has the DNA TGTGCCAGCAGCCTACAGGAAAACTATGGCTACACCTTC.

The V call is TRBV20-1, the J call TRBJ2-1; TRBD2 agrees at 10 bases. CDR1 DFQATT and CDR2 SNEGSKA come from the germline V gene (reference sequence). The CDR3 has 15 amino acids. The V gene end was trimmed by 6 bases and the J gene end by 10 bases; junction bases not matched to a gene: 15. DNA of the CDR3: TGCAGTGCCCAAAACGTTCTAGCGGGAGTTGGAGAGCAGTTCTTC. Amino acids: CSAQNVLAGVGEQFF.

This clonotype occurred a few times. V gene TRBV9 combines with J gene TRBJ2-7; either TRBD1 or TRBD2 may fit D (7 bases each). Trimming pared 4 bases from V and 2 bases from J, leaving 16 bases between. In germline, CDR1 is SGDLS, CDR2 YYNGEE. The length of the CDR3 is 15 residues. DNA of the CDR3: TGTGCCAGCAGCCCAGGGGGGGGGCCACCCTACGAGCAGTACTTC. Amino acids: CASSPGGGPPYEQYF.

The rearrangement uses TRBV6-2 or TRBV6-3 and TRBJ1-2; D is ambiguous. The V and J ends lost 5 bases and 4 bases respectively, with 11 bases between them. The germline V gene has CDR1 MNHEY and CDR2 SVGEGT. This CDR3 is 13 amino acids long. The chain's CDR3 is CASSPRRFYGYTF. CDR3 DNA: TGTGCCAGCAGTCCGAGACGGTTCTATGGCTACACCTTC.

This clonotype was counted at least ten times. The J gene is TRBJ1-1, the V gene TRBV12-3 or TRBV12-4; D possibly corresponds to TRBD1 (5 bases). V was trimmed by 1 base and J by 1 base, leaving 7 bases between them. CDR3 length: 14 amino acids. As DNA, the CDR3 is TGTGCCAGCAGTTTAGGAGGGGCGAACACTGAAGCTTTCTTT. Amino acids: CASSLGGANTEAFF.

V and J are TRBV5-4 and TRBJ1-2; 7 nucleotides line up with TRBD1. Germline lookup yields CDR1 SGHNT and CDR2 YYREEE (reference sequence). Trimming removed 0 bases from V and 5 bases from J; junction bases left unmatched: 10. CDR3 length: 16 residues. DNA for the CDR3: TGTGCCAGCAGCTTGGCCGCGTCGACAGGGCAGTATGGCTACACCTTC. Translation: CASSLAASTGQYGYTF. The whole variable domain, remainder taken from reference TRBV5-4 and TRBJ1-2, is ETGVTQSPTHLIKTRGQQVTLRCSSQSGHNTVSWYQQALGQGPQFIFQYYREEENGRGNFPPRFSGLQFPNYSSELNVNALELDDSALYLCASSLAASTGQYGYTFGSGTRLTVV.

The chain combines TRBV5-1 with TRBJ1-2; 7 bases are a match to TRBD1. The V gene end was trimmed by 0 bases and the J gene end by 8 bases; junction bases not matched to a gene: 13. The length of the CDR3 is 16 residues. The germline V gene encodes CDR1 SGHRS and CDR2 YFSETQ. CDR3 sequence reads: CASSLGQGNGKEGYTF. CDR3 nucleotide sequence: TGCGCCAGCAGCTTGGGACAGGGAAACGGAAAGGAGGGCTACACCTTC.

At least ten counts were recorded for this clonotype. V usage is TRBV7-3 and J usage is TRBJ2-2, with D uncertain. Per germline, CDR1 SGHTA and CDR2 FQGTGA. V lost 3 bases and J lost 0, with 8 bases in between. This CDR3 is 15 amino acids long. The CDR3 DNA follows: TGTGCCAGCAGCTTTGGCGGAACGAACACCGGGGAGCTGTTTTTT. Translation: CASSFGGTNTGELFF. Complete variable domain (other parts from reference TRBV7-3 and TRBJ2-2): GAGVSQTPSNKVTEKGKYVELRCDPISGHTALYWYRQSLGQGPEFLIYFQGTGAADDSGLPNDRFFAVRPEGSVSTLKIQRTERGDSAVYLCASSFGGTNTGELFFGEGSRLTVL.

This chain connects TRBV2 to TRBJ2-7; TRBD2 aligns across 12 bases. V dropped 6 bases and J dropped 3; count of bases not matched to a gene: 3. The CDR3 spans 14 residues. The germline CDR1 and CDR2 sequences are SNHLY and FYNNEI. CDR3 residues: CASRQGLAGYEQYF. The CDR3 DNA reads as TGTGCCAGCAGACAGGGACTAGCGGGCTACGAGCAGTACTTC.

This clonotype was seen only a few times. This sequence joins TRBV19 and TRBJ2-1; TRBD1 might be the D (5 bases). The CDR3 sequence is 15 residues long. The germline V and J ends were trimmed by 3 bases and 8 bases, with 17 bases remaining between them. The germline CDR1 and CDR2 sequences are LNHDA and SQIVND (reference sequence). DNA for the CDR3: TGTGCCAGTAGTATGGGGCTCACCCCGGTGGATGAGCAGTTCTTC. It codes for CASSMGLTPVDEQFF.